This T cell receptor (beta chain) was recovered during a study of shared clonotypes between healthy human individuals. Whole-study context: For every donor, three CD4 naive, three CD4 memory, two CD8 naive and one CD8 memory plates were used.

From germline, CDR1 is SQVTM and CDR2 ANQGSEA. V was cut by 4 bases and J by 2 bases, with 15 bases left in between. The CDR3 sequence is 15 residues long. TCRdb keeps only in-frame clones here, not all; method: immunoSEQ multiplex PCR. The sample records approximately 2,000,000 clones, 85% to 95% being singletons. The TCR comes from a man between 18 and 35 years old in good health. Some clones in this sample may be carry-over from other donors' samples. The rearrangement uses TRBV29-1 and TRBJ2-4; the D gene is possibly TRBD2 (6 bases). Sequenced sample: naive CD4+ T cells from PBMCs. Subset defined: CD45RA+ positively selected. CDR3 nucleotides: TGCAGCGTTGTGGGTAGCGGTTCCTCCAAAAACATTCAGTACTTC. It encodes CSVVGSGSSKNIQYF. Filled out from reference TRBV29-1 and TRBJ2-4, the complete variable domain reads SAVISQKPSRDICQRGTSLTIQCQVDSQVTMMFWYRQQPGQSLTLIATANQGSEATYESGFVIDKFPISRPNLTFSTLTVSNMSPEDSSIYLCSVVGSGSSKNIQYFGAGTRLSVL.